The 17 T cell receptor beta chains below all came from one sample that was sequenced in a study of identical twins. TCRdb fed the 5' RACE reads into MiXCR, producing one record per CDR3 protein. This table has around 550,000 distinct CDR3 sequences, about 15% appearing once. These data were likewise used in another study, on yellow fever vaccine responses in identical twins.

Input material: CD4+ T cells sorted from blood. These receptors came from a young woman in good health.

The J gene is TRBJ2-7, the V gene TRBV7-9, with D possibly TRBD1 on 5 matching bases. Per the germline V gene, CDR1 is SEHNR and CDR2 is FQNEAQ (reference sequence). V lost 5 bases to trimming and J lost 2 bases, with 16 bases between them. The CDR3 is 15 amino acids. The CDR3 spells CASSLGVGPTYEQYF. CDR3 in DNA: TGTGCCAGCAGCCTAGGGGTCGGTCCGACCTACGAGCAGTACTTC.

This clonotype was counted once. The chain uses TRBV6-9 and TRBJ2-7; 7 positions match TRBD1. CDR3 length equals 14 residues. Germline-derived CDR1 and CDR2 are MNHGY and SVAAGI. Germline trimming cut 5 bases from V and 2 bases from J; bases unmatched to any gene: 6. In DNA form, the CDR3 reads TGTGCCAGCAGTCCACAGGGGTTCACCTACGAGCAGTACGTC. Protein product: CASSPQGFTYEQYV.

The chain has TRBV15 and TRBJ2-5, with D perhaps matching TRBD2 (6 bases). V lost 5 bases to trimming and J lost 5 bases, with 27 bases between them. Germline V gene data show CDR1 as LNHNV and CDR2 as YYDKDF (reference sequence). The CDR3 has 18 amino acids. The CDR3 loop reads CATSYSQLGRGAGETQYF. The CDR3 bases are TGTGCCACCAGCTACTCCCAGCTGGGGCGGGGTGCAGGGGAGACCCAGTACTTC.

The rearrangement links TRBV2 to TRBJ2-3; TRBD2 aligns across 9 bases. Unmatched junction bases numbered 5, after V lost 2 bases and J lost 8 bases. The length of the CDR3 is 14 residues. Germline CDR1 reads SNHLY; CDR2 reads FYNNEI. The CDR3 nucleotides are TGTGCCAGCAGTGAACTAGCGGGGTCCGGTACGCAGTATTTT. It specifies CASSELAGSGTQYF.

The CDR3 region has the DNA TGCAGTGCTAGAACCGGGACTAGCGGGGGGAATGAGCAGTTCTTC. Residues: CSARTGTSGGNEQFF. V is TRBV20-1 and J is TRBJ2-1; the match to TRBD2 covers 15 bases. Germline trimming cut 2 bases from V and 7 bases from J; bases unmatched to any gene: 3. The CDR3 is made up of 15 amino acids. Germline loops: CDR1 DFQATT, CDR2 SNEGSKA (reference sequence).

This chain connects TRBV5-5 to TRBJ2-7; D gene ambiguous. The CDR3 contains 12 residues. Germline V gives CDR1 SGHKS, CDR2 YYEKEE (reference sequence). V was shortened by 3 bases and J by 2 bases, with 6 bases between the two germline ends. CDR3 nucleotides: TGTGCCAGCAGCTCCAAGGCCTACGAGCAGTACGTC. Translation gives CASSSKAYEQYV.

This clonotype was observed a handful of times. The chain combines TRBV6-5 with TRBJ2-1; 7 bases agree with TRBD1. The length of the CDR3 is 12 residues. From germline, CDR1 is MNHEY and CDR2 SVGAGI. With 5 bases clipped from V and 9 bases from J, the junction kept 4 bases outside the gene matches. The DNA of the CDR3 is TGTGCCAGCAGTGACAGGGCCGGTGAGCAGTTCTTC. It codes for CASSDRAGEQFF.

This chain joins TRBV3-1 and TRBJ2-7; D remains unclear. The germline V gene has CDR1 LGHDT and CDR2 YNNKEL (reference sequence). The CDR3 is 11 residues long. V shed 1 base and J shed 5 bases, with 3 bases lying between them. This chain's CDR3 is CASSQVDEQYF. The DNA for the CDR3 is TGTGCCAGCAGCCAAGTCGACGAGCAGTACTTC.

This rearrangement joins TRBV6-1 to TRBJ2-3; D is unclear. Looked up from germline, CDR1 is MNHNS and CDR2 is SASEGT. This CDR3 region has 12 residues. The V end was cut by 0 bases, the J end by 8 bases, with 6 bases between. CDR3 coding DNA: TGTGCCAGCAGTGAAGCGTCGGGTACGCAGTATTTT. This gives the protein CASSEASGTQYF.

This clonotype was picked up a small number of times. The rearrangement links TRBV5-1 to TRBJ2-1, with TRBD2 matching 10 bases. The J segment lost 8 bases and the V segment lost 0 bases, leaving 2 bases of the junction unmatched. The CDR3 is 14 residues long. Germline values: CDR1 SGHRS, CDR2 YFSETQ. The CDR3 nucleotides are TGCGCCAGCAGCTTGGCCGGACTAGCGGATGAGCAGTTCTTC. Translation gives CASSLAGLADEQFF.

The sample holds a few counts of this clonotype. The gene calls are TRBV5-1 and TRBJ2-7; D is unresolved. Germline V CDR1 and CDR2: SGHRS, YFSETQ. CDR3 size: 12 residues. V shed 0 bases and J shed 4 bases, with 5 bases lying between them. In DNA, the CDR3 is TGCGCCAGCAGCTTGGTACAGTACGAGCAGTACGTC. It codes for CASSLVQYEQYV.

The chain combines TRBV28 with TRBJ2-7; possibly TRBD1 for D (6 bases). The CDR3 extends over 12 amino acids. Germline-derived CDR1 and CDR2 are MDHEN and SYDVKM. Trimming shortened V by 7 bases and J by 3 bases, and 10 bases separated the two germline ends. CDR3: CASTTGHYEQYF. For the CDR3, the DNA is TGTGCCAGCACTACAGGGCACTACGAGCAGTACTTC. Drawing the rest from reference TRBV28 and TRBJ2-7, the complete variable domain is DVKVTQSSRYLVKRTGEKVFLECVQDMDHENMFWYRQDPGLGLRLIYFSYDVKMKEKGDIPEGYSVSREKKERFSLILESASTNQTSMYLCASTTGHYEQYFGPGTRLTVT.

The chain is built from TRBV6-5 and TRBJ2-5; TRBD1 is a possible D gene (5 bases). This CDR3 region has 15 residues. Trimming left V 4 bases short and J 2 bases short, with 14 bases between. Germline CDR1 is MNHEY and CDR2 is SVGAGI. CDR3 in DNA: TGTGCCAGCAGTTCGCTTCGCGGACAACAAGAGACCCAGTACTTC. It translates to CASSSLRGQQETQYF.

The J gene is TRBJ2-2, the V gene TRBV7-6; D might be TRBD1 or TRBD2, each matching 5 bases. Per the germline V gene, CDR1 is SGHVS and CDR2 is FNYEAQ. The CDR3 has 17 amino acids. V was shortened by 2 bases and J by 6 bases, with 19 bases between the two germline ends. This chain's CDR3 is CASSLSTGPSSSGELFF. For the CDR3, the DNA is TGTGCCAGCAGCTTAAGTACGGGGCCCTCATCGTCCGGGGAGCTGTTTTTT.

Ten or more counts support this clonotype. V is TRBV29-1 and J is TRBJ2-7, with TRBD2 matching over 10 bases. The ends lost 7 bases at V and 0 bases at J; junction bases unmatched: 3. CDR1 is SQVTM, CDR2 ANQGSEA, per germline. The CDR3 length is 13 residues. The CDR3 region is CSATSGNSYEQYF. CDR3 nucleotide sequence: TGCAGCGCCACTAGCGGGAACTCCTACGAGCAGTACTTC.

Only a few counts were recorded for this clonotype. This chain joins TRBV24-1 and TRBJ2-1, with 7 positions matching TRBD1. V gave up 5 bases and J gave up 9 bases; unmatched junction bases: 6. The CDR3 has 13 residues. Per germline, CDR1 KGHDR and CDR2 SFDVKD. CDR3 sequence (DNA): TGTGCCACCAGTGCCCAGGGGGTTACTGAGCAGTTCTTC. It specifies CATSAQGVTEQFF.

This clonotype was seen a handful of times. CDR3 sequence: CASSPGQGVVSTQYF. The CDR3 coding sequence is TGTGCCAGCAGTCCCGGACAGGGAGTTGTTTCGACGCAGTACTTC. The rearrangement joins TRBV27 to TRBJ2-7; 8 nucleotides align to TRBD1. V lost 5 bases and J lost 9; bases outside the gene matches: 15. Germline lookup yields CDR1 MNHEY and CDR2 SMNVEV (reference sequence). The CDR3 extends over 15 amino acids.